The TCR beta chain described here comes from a study of memory CD4+ T cells and cytomegalovirus serostatus (dated by TCRdb to between 2017 and 2020). Concerning the study at large: The cohort comprised 33 healthy Belgian adults, 9 CMV seropositive and some 25 CMV seronegative. To replicate a published TCR-based CMV serostatus classifier, the researchers sequenced the CD4+ memory TCRbeta repertoires of a Belgian cohort whose cytomegalovirus serostatus was known. Broader findings and caveats from the paper: Only CD4+CD45RO+ memory cells were sequenced, unlike the original study, which covered naive and memory CD4+ and CD8+ populations. The results were read as suggesting that the CMV-associated TCR signature is, for the most part, present in the CD4+ memory repertoire. Among the roughly 160 previously reported CMV-associated TCRbeta sequences, 60 to 85 showed up in the CD4+ memory repertoires, with each one found in between one and five individuals. On the Belgian cohort, the classifier built on the original framework reached a median bootstrapped AUC of nearly 0.96, with a 95% CI of 0.76-1.00. CMV serostatus prediction reached a median bootstrapped AUC of roughly 0.96 with the original framework and around 0.91 with a US-trained random forest.

CDR1 and CDR2 were assigned from the germline V gene as SGHTA and FQGTGA. V loses 2 bases, J loses 4 bases, and the germline ends lie 5 bases apart. From cysteine to phenylalanine, the CDR3 is 12 amino acids long. Just the 36-base CDR3 DNA is kept, in frame starting at base 1. A word on this clone: Its target antigen remains unknown. No qualities accompany the bases; no much larger clone lies one base away.

A FACSAria II was used to sort memory CD4+ T cells, defined as single viable CD3+CD4+CD8-CD45RO+ cells. CMV serostatus was determined with a Roche Elecsys assay detecting serum IgG against CMV pp150, pp28, p38 and p52. After the samples were thawed, total CD4+ T cells were enriched through positive selection using CD4 magnetic microbeads. Samples originated from another study that specifically interrogated the CD4+ T cell memory repertoire. Peripheral blood mononuclear cells were isolated and cryopreserved according to standard operating procedures, and serum was kept at -80 degrees C. The staining used CD3-PerCP (BW264/56), CD4-APC (RPA-T4), CD45RO-PE (UCHT1) and CD8-Pacific Orange (3B5) antibodies, and Sytox blue was used to exclude non-viable cells. The Quick-DNA Microprep Kit was used to extract genomic DNA from the sorted cells. Amplification of TCRbeta DNA was done with the immunoSEQ hsTCRbeta kit, following the protocol from the manufacturer. An Illumina MiSeq instrument was used to sequence the TCRbeta libraries. In the authors' own workflow: Once out-of-frame sequences had been removed, 2,204,828 distinct TCRbeta sequences were left, which works out to an average of roughly 64,000 per individual. Each individual was scored using the number of roughly 150 previously reported CMV-associated TCRbeta sequences that the individual carried and the total number of productive distinct TCRbeta sequences. A beta-binomial model was reimplemented in Python, and scikit-learn random forests with default parameters were trained on data from the US cohort. Classifier performance on the Belgian cohort was summarized as median AUC with percentile confidence intervals over 10,000 bootstrap iterations. In TCRdb, the immuneACCESS table is reduced to in-frame sequences with V and J assigned. These tables do not hold every clone; where another copy was compared, an unresolved V gene accounts for under half, and the others remain unexplained. The V and J calls and clone size are taken from that table; D and trimming were inferred from the DNA. The table for this sample lists just under 65,000 clones; roughly 80% of them were counted only once. The ten biggest clones cover almost 0.9% of the sample.

The receptor chain draws on TRBV7-3 and TRBJ2-5, with the identity of the D gene unclear. This receptor was taken from an adult in good health and CMV-seronegative. The specimen was memory CD4+ T cells from blood. The CDR3 here reads CASSLWAETQYF. DNA sequence: TGTGCCAGCAGCTTATGGGCAGAGACCCAGTACTTC.